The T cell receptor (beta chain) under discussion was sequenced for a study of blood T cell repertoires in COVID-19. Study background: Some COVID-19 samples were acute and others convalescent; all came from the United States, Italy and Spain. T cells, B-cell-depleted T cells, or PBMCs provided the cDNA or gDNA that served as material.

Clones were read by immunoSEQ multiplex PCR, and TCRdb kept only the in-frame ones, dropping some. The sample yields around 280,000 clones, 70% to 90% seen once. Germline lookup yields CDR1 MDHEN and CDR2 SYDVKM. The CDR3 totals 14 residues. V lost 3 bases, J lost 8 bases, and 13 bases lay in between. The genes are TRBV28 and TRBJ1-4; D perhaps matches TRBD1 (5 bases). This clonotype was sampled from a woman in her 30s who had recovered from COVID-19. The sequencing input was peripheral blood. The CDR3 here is CASSFSGLEEKLFF. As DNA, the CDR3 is TGTGCCAGCAGTTTCTCAGGGCTTGAGGAAAAACTGTTTTTT.